This is a list of T cell receptor beta chains from one sample in a study of identical twins. TCRdb reanalysed the 5' RACE reads using MiXCR and keeps one entry per CDR3 protein. The sample consists of about 520,000 distinct CDR3 sequences, roughly 21% of them appearing once. These records were also assigned to another study, of T cells expressing NK-cell markers.

The sequencing sample was made of CD4+ T cells sorted from blood. The receptors derive from a woman aged 18-29 years in good health. The CDR3 runs from the conserved cysteine through the conserved F or W. A D gene is named only where the DNA matches it firmly. Size tells how often a clone was seen (once, few, many) or the class of an expanded clone, and some rows leave it out.

>TRBJ1-2|NA|NA|14|TRBV7-2
TGTGCCAGCAGCTTAGGCTGGACTAACTATGGCTACACCTTC
CASSLGWTNYGYTF
>TRBJ2-5|few|TRBD2|14|TRBV12-3/TRBV12-4
TGTGCCAGCAGGATGACTAGCGGCCAAGAGACCCAGTACTTC
CASRMTSGQETQYF
>TRBJ2-3|NA|NA|15|TRBV3-1
TGTGCCACCAGCCCAACCCCCCAGGGCAGAGATACGCAGTATTTT
CATSPTPQGRDTQYF
>TRBJ2-7|few|NA|13|TRBV9
TGTGCCAGCAGCCCCCTGGACAGACTCGAGCAGTACTTC
CASSPLDRLEQYF
>TRBJ2-3|few|NA|13|TRBV3-1
TGTGCCAGCAGCACTAGGAACACAGATACGCAGTATTTT
CASSTRNTDTQYF
>TRBJ2-2|NA|NA|11|TRBV18
TGTGCCAGCTCTCCGCACCGGGAGCTGTTTTTT
CASSPHRELFF
>TRBJ2-6|many|NA|14|TRBV12-3/TRBV12-4
TGTGCCAGCAGCTTAGGGGCTGGGGCCAACGTCCTGACTTTC
CASSLGAGANVLTF
>TRBJ2-3|many|TRBD1|13|TRBV20-1
TGCAGTGCTCTAGACAGGGGAACAGATACGCAGTATTTT
CSALDRGTDTQYF
>TRBJ2-2|few|NA|14|TRBV9
TGTGCCAGCAGCCCCAAATCGGACACCGGGGAGCTGTTTTTT
CASSPKSDTGELFF
>TRBJ2-1|few|TRBD1|17|TRBV5-1
TGCGCCAGCAGCCTTACAGGGGGCCCCTCCTCCTACAATGAGCAGTTCTTC
CASSLTGGPSSYNEQFF
>TRBJ2-2|NA|TRBD2|17|TRBV18
TGTGCCAGCTCACCACCTCCCCCAGCGGGGGTTGTCGGGGAGCTGTTTTTT
CASSPPPPAGVVGELFF
>TRBJ2-2|NA|NA|14|TRBV20-1
TGCAGTGCCGCTGGGACGCAGAACACCGGGGAGCTGTTTTTT
CSAAGTQNTGELFF
>TRBJ2-5|few|TRBD2|15|TRBV7-2
TGTGCCAGCAGCTCCCTGGGCGGGAGCGTAGAGACCCAGTACTTC
CASSSLGGSVETQYF
>TRBJ2-7|few|TRBD1|16|TRBV4-3
TGCGCCAGCAGCCAGCTCGCCGGGACAGGCTCCTACGAGCAGTACTTC
CASSQLAGTGSYEQYF
>TRBJ2-7|many|TRBD2|17|TRBV5-1
TGCGCCAGCAGCCCGGGGGAGGGACTAGCGGGGCGAGCAGAGCAGTACTTC
CASSPGEGLAGRAEQYF
>TRBJ2-3|NA|NA|12|TRBV12-3/TRBV12-4
TGTGCCAGCAGTTCCTACATCGAGGTCCGGGATTTT
CASSSYIEVRDF
>TRBJ1-2|NA|NA|12|TRBV10-3
TGTGCCATCAGCCAATTTCTCTATGGCTACACCTTC
CAISQFLYGYTF
>TRBJ1-5|NA|NA|14|TRBV20-1
TGCAGTGCTATAGAAGGGGGAGGCAATCAGCCCCAGCATTTT
CSAIEGGGNQPQHF